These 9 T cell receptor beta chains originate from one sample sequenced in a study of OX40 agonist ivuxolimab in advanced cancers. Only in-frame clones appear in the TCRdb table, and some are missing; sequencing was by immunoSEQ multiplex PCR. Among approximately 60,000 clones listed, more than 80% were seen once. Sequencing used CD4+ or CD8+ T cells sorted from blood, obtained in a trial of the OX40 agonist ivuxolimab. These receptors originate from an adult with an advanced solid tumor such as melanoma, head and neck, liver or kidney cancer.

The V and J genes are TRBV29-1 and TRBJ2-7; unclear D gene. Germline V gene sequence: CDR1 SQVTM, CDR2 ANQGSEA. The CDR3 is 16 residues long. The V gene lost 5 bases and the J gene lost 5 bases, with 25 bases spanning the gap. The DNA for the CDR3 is TGCAGCGTTACTCCCTCCCCTTCATTGACGGGCCACGAGCAGTACTTC. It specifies CSVTPSPSLTGHEQYF.

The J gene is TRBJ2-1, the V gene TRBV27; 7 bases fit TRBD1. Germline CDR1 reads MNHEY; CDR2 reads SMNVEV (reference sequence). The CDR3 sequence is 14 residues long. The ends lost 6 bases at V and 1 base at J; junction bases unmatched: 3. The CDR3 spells CASRQTGSYNEQFF. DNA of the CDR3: TGTGCCAGCAGACAGACAGGGTCCTACAATGAGCAGTTCTTC.

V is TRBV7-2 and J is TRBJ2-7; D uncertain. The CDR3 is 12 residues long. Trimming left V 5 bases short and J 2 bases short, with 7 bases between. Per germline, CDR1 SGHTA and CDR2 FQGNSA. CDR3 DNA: TGTGCCAGCAGCCCGCCGGCCTACGAGCAGTACTTC. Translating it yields CASSPPAYEQYF.

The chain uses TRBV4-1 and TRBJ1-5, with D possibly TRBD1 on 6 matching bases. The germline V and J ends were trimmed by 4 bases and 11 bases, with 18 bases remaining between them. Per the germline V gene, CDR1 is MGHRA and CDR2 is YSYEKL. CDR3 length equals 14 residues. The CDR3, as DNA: TGCGCCAGCAGCCCGGACAGCGTAACGCCAGCCCAGCATTTT. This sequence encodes CASSPDSVTPAQHF.

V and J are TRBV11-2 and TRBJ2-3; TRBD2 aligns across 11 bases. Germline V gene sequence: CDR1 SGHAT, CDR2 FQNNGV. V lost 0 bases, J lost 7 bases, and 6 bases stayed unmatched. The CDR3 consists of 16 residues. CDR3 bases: TGTGCCAGCAGCTTAGAACTACTAGCGGGGGACCATACGCAGTATTTT. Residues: CASSLELLAGDHTQYF.

CDR3 DNA: TGTGCCAGCATTTGGGAGACCCAGTACTTC. Amino acid sequence: CASIWETQYF. The rearrangement links TRBV9 to TRBJ2-5, with unresolved D. The CDR3 length is 10 residues. Germline CDR1 and CDR2: SGDLS and YYNGEE. Trimming removed 6 bases from V and 5 bases from J, with 5 bases in between.

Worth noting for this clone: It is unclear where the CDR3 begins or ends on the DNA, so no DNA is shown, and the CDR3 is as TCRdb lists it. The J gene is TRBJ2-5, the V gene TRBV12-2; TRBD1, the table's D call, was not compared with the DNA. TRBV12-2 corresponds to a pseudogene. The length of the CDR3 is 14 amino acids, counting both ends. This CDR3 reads CASRFGQGAETQYF.

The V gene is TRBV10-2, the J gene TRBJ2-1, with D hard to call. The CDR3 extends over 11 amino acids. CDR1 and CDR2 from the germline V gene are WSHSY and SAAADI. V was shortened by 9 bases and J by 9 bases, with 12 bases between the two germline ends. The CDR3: CASYAPVEQFF. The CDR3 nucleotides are TGCGCCAGTTACGCCCCCGTTGAGCAGTTCTTC.

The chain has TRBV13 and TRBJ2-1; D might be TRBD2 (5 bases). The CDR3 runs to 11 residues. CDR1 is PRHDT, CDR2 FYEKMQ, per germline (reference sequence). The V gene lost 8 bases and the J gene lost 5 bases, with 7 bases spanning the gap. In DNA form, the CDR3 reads TGTGCCAGCGGGAGCCACAATGAGCAGTTCTTC. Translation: CASGSHNEQFF.